The 13 T cell receptor beta chains below all came from one sample that was sequenced in a study of blood T cell repertoires in COVID-19. Produced via immunoSEQ multiplex PCR; TCRdb's table is partial and in-frame only. The profile shows over 150,000 clones, about 90% of them singletons. The sample was PBMCs or T cells enriched from blood (not recorded which). The receptors originated from a woman younger than 35 who had recovered from COVID-19.

The chain joins TRBV6-1 to TRBJ1-5; TRBD1 matches 8 bases. V was pared by 1 base and J by 5 bases, with 10 bases of the junction left unmatched. The germline CDR1 and CDR2 sequences are MNHNS and SASEGT. The CDR3 is made up of 17 amino acids. CDR3 residues: CASSEGWGQALDQPQHF. DNA of the CDR3: TGTGCCAGCAGTGAAGGGTGGGGACAGGCGTTGGATCAGCCCCAGCATTTT.

V usage is TRBV28 and J usage is TRBJ2-2; TRBD1 agrees at 7 bases. CDR3 size: 14 residues. Germline loops: CDR1 MDHEN, CDR2 SYDVKM. Losses at the gene ends were 5 bases for V and 6 bases for J; bases not matched to a gene: 6. The CDR3 sequence: CASSTGDWAGELFF. The CDR3 DNA reads as TGTGCCAGCAGTACAGGGGATTGGGCCGGGGAGCTGTTTTTT.

The chain has TRBV4-3 and TRBJ2-2; TRBD1 matches 10 bases. There are 16 residues in the CDR3. The germline CDR1 and CDR2 sequences are LGHNA and YSLEER. The junction had 7 bases not matched to a gene; V was cut back by 4 bases and J by 5 bases. CDR3 in DNA: TGCGCCAGCAGCCTGACCGGGACAGGGGTTACCGGGGAGCTGTTTTTT. This translates into CASSLTGTGVTGELFF.

This clone occurred a few times. CDR3 sequence: CASSLGGLAERSGANVLTF. CDR3 nucleotides: TGTGCCAGCAGCTTGGGAGGACTAGCGGAGCGCTCTGGGGCCAACGTCCTGACTTTC. V and J are TRBV5-6 and TRBJ2-6; 10 nucleotides line up with TRBD2. The CDR3 loop spans 19 amino acids. V lost 0 bases and J lost 0; bases outside the gene matches: 6. Germline CDR1 and CDR2: SGHDT and YYEEEE.

In this sample, this clone turned up once. The CDR3: CASSNLQGFSEAFF. The CDR3 DNA is TGTGCCAGTAGTAACTTACAGGGTTTTTCTGAAGCTTTCTTT. This rearrangement joins TRBV19 to TRBJ1-1, with D perhaps matching TRBD1 (6 bases). This CDR3 contains 14 residues. CDR1 is LNHDA and CDR2 is SQIVND in the germline V gene (reference sequence). Between the trimmed V and J ends, which lost 4 bases and 6 bases, there was a span of 15 bases.

The CDR3 DNA follows: TGCGCCAGCAGCTACAGACAGGGGAATATGGTAAACTATGGCTACACCTTC. Encoded protein: CASSYRQGNMVNYGYTF. The chain is built from TRBV5-1 and TRBJ1-2, with 8 bases aligning to TRBD1. CDR1 and CDR2 (germline): SGHRS, YFSETQ. J gave up 2 bases and V 3 bases, and 12 bases lay outside the gene matches. The CDR3 runs 17 residues.

The rearrangement links TRBV6-2 or TRBV6-3 to TRBJ2-1; 8 bases are shared with TRBD2. Trimming took 5 bases from V and 7 from J; bases not matched to a gene: 10. Germline V gene sequence: CDR1 MNHEY, CDR2 SVGEGT. The CDR3 extends over 15 amino acids. The CDR3 region has the DNA TGTGCCAGCAGTAACCTAGAGGGCGGGGGGAATGAGCAGTTCTTC. It specifies CASSNLEGGGNEQFF.

The rearrangement uses TRBV28 and TRBJ2-7; 12 bases are a match to TRBD1. With 2 bases clipped from V and 4 bases from J, the junction kept 6 bases outside the gene matches. CDR1 and CDR2 (germline): MDHEN, SYDVKM. The CDR3 has 16 residues. Written as DNA, the CDR3 is TGTGCCAGCAGTTTAGCCGGGACAGGGGGCTCGTACGAGCAGTACTTC. This sequence encodes CASSLAGTGGSYEQYF. Full variable domain (remainder filled in from reference TRBV28 and TRBJ2-7): DVKVTQSSRYLVKRTGEKVFLECVQDMDHENMFWYRQDPGLGLRLIYFSYDVKMKEKGDIPEGYSVSREKKERFSLILESASTNQTSMYLCASSLAGTGGSYEQYFGPGTRLTVT.

This clone is a singleton in its sample. The rearrangement links TRBV6-5 to TRBJ1-3; D gene ambiguous. The germline V gene has CDR1 MNHEY and CDR2 SVGAGI. The CDR3 is 14 residues long. Trimming took 10 bases from V and 0 from J, leaving 13 bases between them. The CDR3 DNA is TGTGCCACTGGGGAGCGCTCCTCTGGAAACACCATATATTTT. Its protein product is CATGERSSGNTIYF.

This CDR3 reads CASSSARGTTEAFF. In nucleotides, the CDR3 is TGCGCCAGCAGCAGCGCCAGGGGGACCACTGAAGCTTTCTTT. The gene calls are TRBV5-1 and TRBJ1-1, with TRBD1 matching over 7 bases. The CDR3 loop spans 14 amino acids. Trimming at V came to 4 bases and at J to 4 bases, leaving 7 bases not matched to a gene. In germline, CDR1 is SGHRS, CDR2 YFSETQ.

CDR3 DNA: TGTGCCAGCTCACTCTCCGGGACAGGGATGAACACTGAAGCTTTCTTT. It is translated as CASSLSGTGMNTEAFF. The gene calls are TRBV18 and TRBJ1-1, with 9 bases aligning to TRBD1. V lost 4 bases, J lost 0 bases, and 6 bases stayed unmatched. Germline assignment: CDR1 KGHSH and CDR2 LQKENI. The CDR3 has 16 residues.

The chain carries TRBV19 and TRBJ1-3; weak D call: TRBD1 (6 bases). The germline gives CDR1 LNHDA, CDR2 SQIVND (reference sequence). Deletions cut 7 bases from V and 0 bases from J, with 16 bases between. The CDR3 sequence is 16 residues long. The CDR3 bases are TGTGCCAGTAATCCACTCAGGGGTGTCTCTGGAAACACCATATATTTT. Its protein product is CASNPLRGVSGNTIYF. Combining the CDR3 with reference TRBV19 and TRBJ1-3 gives the whole variable domain DGGITQSPKYLFRKEGQNVTLSCEQNLNHDAMYWYRQDPGQGLRLIYYSQIVNDFQKGDIAEGYSVSREKKESFPLTVTSAQKNPTAFYLCASNPLRGVSGNTIYFGEGSWLTVV.

The gene calls are TRBV7-9 and TRBJ1-2, with D hard to call. The CDR3 is made up of 14 amino acids. Germline V gene data show CDR1 as SEHNR and CDR2 as FQNEAQ (reference sequence). Trimming took off 5 bases at V and 6 bases at J, with 16 bases between the two ends. CDR3 protein: CASSALDGGHGYTF. As DNA, the CDR3 is TGTGCCAGCAGCGCCTTAGACGGTGGGCATGGCTACACCTTC. The entire variable domain, with the rest obtained from reference TRBV7-9 and TRBJ1-2, is as follows: DTGVSQNPRHKITKRGQNVTFRCDPISEHNRLYWYRQTLGQGPEFLTYFQNEAQLEKSRLLSDRFSAERPKGSFSTLEIQRTEQGDSAMYLCASSALDGGHGYTFGSGTRLTVV.